The 14 T cell receptor beta chains presented below share a single source sample, sequenced in a study of T cell repertoires in cytomegalovirus infection (dated by TCRdb to 2018 to 2020). The treatment or condition label, as the study defines it: in vitro stimulation with specific CMV peptide epitopes to enrich CMV-specific T cells. No antigens are known for them. This sample was sequenced with an Illumina HiSeq 1500. TCRdb ran its own pipeline on the public reads, namely fastp trimming at Q25 and MiXCR clone calling, and kept in-frame beta chains. Here each entry gathers all rows of one CDR3 protein and keeps the most common genes and DNA. Present in this sample are some 940,000 distinct CDR3 sequences, less than 35% of which were seen just once. The ten largest clones take up more than 12% of the sample. Sequencing was performed on cultured CD8+ T cells from PBMCs, taken from culture after CMV antigen stimulation. The receptor source for this set is a human donor in good health (CMV status not recorded). Some clones in this sample may be carry-over from other donors' samples.

This clonotype has a count of ten or more. The chain is built from TRBV7-2 and TRBJ2-1, with D possibly matching TRBD2 (5 bases). This CDR3 comprises 15 residues. Germline CDR1 SGHTA, CDR2 FQGNSA. Trimming removed 4 bases at V and 6 bases at J, with 16 bases between. For the CDR3, the DNA is TGTGCCAGCAGCTCCACCCCTAGCCCAGGCAATGAGCAGTTCTTC. This translates into CASSSTPSPGNEQFF. Full variable domain (missing parts from reference TRBV7-2 and TRBJ2-1): GAGVSQSPSNKVTEKGKDVELRCDPISGHTALYWYRQSLGQGLEFLIYFQGNSAPDKSGLPSDRFSAERTGGSVSTLTIQRTQQEDSAVYLCASSSTPSPGNEQFFGPGTRLTVL.

This clonotype came up a few times. The chain is built from TRBV28 and TRBJ1-5; no firm D call. V was cut by 0 bases and J by 5 bases, with 8 bases left in between. The CDR3 is made up of 14 amino acids. The V gene's germline CDR1 is MDHEN and CDR2 SYDVKM. This CDR3 is CASSLWSRDQPQHF. In nucleotides, the CDR3 is TGTGCCAGCAGTTTATGGTCCCGAGATCAGCCCCAGCATTTT.

The sample holds a few counts of this clonotype. The rearrangement joins TRBV13 to TRBJ1-5; D remains ambiguous. This CDR3 has 16 amino acids. The germline V gene has CDR1 PRHDT and CDR2 FYEKMQ (reference sequence). The V end lost 3 bases, the J end lost 1 base, and 13 bases lay between the germline ends. CDR3 sequence: CASSFGQLGSNQPQHF. The CDR3 DNA sequence: TGTGCCAGCAGCTTTGGCCAACTAGGGAGCAATCAGCCCCAGCATTTT.

The V call is TRBV7-9, the J call TRBJ1-1; D not resolved. This CDR3 contains 12 residues. V was pared by 4 bases and J by 3 bases, with 6 bases between. From germline, CDR1 is SEHNR and CDR2 FQNEAQ (reference sequence). CDR3 region: CASSSSDTEAFF. CDR3 DNA sequence: TGTGCCAGCAGCTCCTCCGACACTGAAGCTTTCTTT.

CDR3 loop: CSVGGRGYTEAFF. The CDR3 DNA reads as TGCAGCGTTGGGGGCAGGGGGTACACTGAAGCTTTCTTT. J is TRBJ1-1 and V is TRBV29-1; 7 bases are shared with TRBD1. The CDR3 is 13 amino acids. Germline CDR1 is SQVTM and CDR2 is ANQGSEA. With 4 bases clipped from V and 3 bases from J, the junction kept 5 bases outside the gene matches.

This clonotype was counted only a few times. The CDR3 reads CASSLDGGTLHF. The CDR3 nucleotides read TGTGCCAGCAGCTTAGATGGCGGCACCCTCCACTTT. The rearrangement links TRBV7-6 to TRBJ1-6, with D uncertain. Germline V CDR1 and CDR2: SGHVS, FNYEAQ. This CDR3 has 12 amino acids. Trimming shortened V by 1 base and J by 14 bases, and 9 bases separated the two germline ends.

This clonotype was observed a few times. This sequence joins TRBV29-1 and TRBJ2-2, with TRBD1 matching over 11 bases. Germline V gene lookup returns CDR1 SQVTM and CDR2 ANQGSEA. This CDR3 spans 15 amino acids. V lost 7 bases and J lost 4; bases outside the gene matches: 8. As DNA, the CDR3 is TGCAGCGCTTGGGGACAGGGGGTTTTCACCGGGGAGCTGTTTTTT. Its translation is CSAWGQGVFTGELFF.

This clonotype was observed at least ten times. The chain has TRBV11-2 and TRBJ1-1, with D perhaps TRBD1 (5 bases). Trimming took off 3 bases at V and 0 bases at J, with 17 bases between the two ends. CDR1 and CDR2 (germline): SGHAT, FQNNGV. This CDR3 spans 17 amino acids. CDR3 sequence: CASSFWSQAILNTEAFF. The CDR3 DNA follows: TGTGCCAGCAGCTTTTGGTCACAGGCCATTTTGAACACTGAAGCTTTCTTT.

Only a few counts were recorded for this clonotype. The V call is TRBV10-3, the J call TRBJ1-2, with 8 bases identical to TRBD1. This CDR3 comprises 15 residues. With 0 bases clipped from V and 8 bases from J, the junction kept 8 bases outside the gene matches. Per the germline V gene, CDR1 is ENHRY and CDR2 is SYGVKD. The CDR3 spells CAISESAGGPEGYTF. CDR3 coding DNA: TGTGCCATCAGTGAGTCGGCAGGGGGCCCCGAGGGCTACACCTTC.

The rearrangement links TRBV7-8 to TRBJ2-1; D is possibly TRBD1 or TRBD2 (7 bases each). V lost 0 bases and J 3 bases, leaving 15 bases between the germline ends. The CDR3 has 17 residues. The germline V gene encodes CDR1 SGHVS and CDR2 FQNEAQ. The CDR3 region has the DNA TGTGCCAGCAGCTTAGCCCAGGGAGGGGGCGGCTACAATGAGCAGTTCTTC. Amino acid sequence: CASSLAQGGGGYNEQFF.

The rearrangement links TRBV19 to TRBJ1-1; a weak D match, TRBD1 (6 bases). The CDR3 totals 14 residues. Germline CDR1 LNHDA, CDR2 SQIVND (reference sequence). Trimming cost V 6 bases and J 1 base, with 12 bases left between them. CDR3 sequence reads: CASRHRAQNTEAFF. The CDR3 nucleotides are TGTGCCAGTAGACACAGGGCACAGAACACTGAAGCTTTCTTT.

V is TRBV7-8 and J is TRBJ1-2; the D gene is possibly TRBD1 (5 bases). Trimming removed 5 bases at V and 6 bases at J, with 22 bases between. The CDR3 sequence is 16 residues long. Germline CDR1 SGHVS, CDR2 FQNEAQ. CDR3 sequence: CASSHPRGPEGNGYTF. CDR3 coding DNA: TGTGCCAGCAGCCACCCGAGGGGACCGGAAGGCAATGGCTACACCTTC. The complete variable domain, with remaining parts taken from reference TRBV7-8 and TRBJ1-2, reads GAGVSQSPRYKVAKRGQDVALRCDPISGHVSLFWYQQALGQGPEFLTYFQNEAQLDKSGLPSDRFFAERPEGSVSTLKIQRTQQEDSAVYLCASSHPRGPEGNGYTFGSGTRLTVV.

This clonotype was detected many times. V gene TRBV19 combines with J gene TRBJ1-1; a possible D gene is TRBD1 (6 bases). The CDR3 contains 15 residues. In germline, CDR1 is LNHDA, CDR2 SQIVND (reference sequence). V was pared by 4 bases and J by 3 bases, with 15 bases between. The CDR3 nucleotides read TGTGCCAGTAGTACCAATGGAGGGGGGGACACTGAAGCTTTCTTT. Amino acids: CASSTNGGGDTEAFF.

In the case of this clonotype: An end of the junction does not agree with germline; a read error may underlie this. Here the CDR3 reads CASSLTAALGYDYTF. DNA of the CDR3: TGTGCCAGCAGTTTAACGGCGGCCCTGGGCTATGACTACACCTTC. V is TRBV12-3 or TRBV12-4 and J is TRBJ1-2; no clear D. This CDR3 contains 15 residues.